This T cell receptor (beta chain) was identified during a study of cytomegalovirus exposure and HLA in healthy donors. Study-level findings and limits: Equally common other TCR beta chains were less clonally expanded than HLA-associated ones, a later analysis found. The study put 150 to 200 TCR beta chains on its list as cytomegalovirus-associated. A later analysis linked a missense variant in DCLRE1C to the trimming of TCR beta V and J genes. In a later analysis, a genetic analysis reported fewer productive-TCR N-insertions in an Asian-associated ancestry cluster than the cohort average.

The CDR3 loop spans 14 amino acids. Germline trimming cut 3 bases from V and 10 bases from J; bases unmatched to any gene: 5. CDR1 is KGHSH and CDR2 is LQKENI in the germline V gene. Vbeta (60) and Jbeta (13) primers were used in the PCR. The data were produced by immunoSEQ multiplex PCR, yet TCRdb's version contains in-frame clones alone and is incomplete. The sample has about 160,000 clones, roughly 80% seen once. Regarding this clone: The antigen remains unidentified.

Sequenced: PBMCs. The J gene is TRBJ1-6, the V gene TRBV18; 8 bases agree with TRBD1. This receptor was obtained from a middle-aged man in good health and CMV-seronegative. CDR3 bases: TGTGCCAGCTCACCGGACAGGGTAGGATCACCCCTCCACTTT. It is translated as CASSPDRVGSPLHF.